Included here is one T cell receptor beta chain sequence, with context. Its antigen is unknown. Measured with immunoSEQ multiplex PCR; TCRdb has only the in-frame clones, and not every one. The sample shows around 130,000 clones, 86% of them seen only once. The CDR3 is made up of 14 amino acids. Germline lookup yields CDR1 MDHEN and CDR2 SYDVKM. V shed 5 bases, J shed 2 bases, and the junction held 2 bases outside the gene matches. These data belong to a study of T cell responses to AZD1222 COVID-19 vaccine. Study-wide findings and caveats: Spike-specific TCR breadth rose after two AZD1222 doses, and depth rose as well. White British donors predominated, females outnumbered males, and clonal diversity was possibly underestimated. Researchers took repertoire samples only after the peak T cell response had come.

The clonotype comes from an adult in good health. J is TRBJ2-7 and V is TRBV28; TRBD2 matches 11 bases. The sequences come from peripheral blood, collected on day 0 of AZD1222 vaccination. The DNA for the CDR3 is TGTGCCAGCAGTCTTAGCGGGAGGGCCTACGAGCAGTACTTC. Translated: CASSLSGRAYEQYF. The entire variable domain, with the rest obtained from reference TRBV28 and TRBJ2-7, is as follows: DVKVTQSSRYLVKRTGEKVFLECVQDMDHENMFWYRQDPGLGLRLIYFSYDVKMKEKGDIPEGYSVSREKKERFSLILESASTNQTSMYLCASSLSGRAYEQYFGPGTRLTVT.